The following is a TCR beta chain sequence with its context. This sample is drawn from a study of blood T cell repertoires in COVID-19. This CDR3 is 14 amino acids long. Germline V gives CDR1 LNHDA, CDR2 SQIVND (reference sequence). V dropped 7 bases and J dropped 7; count of bases not matched to a gene: 12. How the authors handled the data: Cell counts per sample came from amplifying reference gene primers. Some clones are missing from TCRdb's copy, which holds only in-frame ones; the method was immunoSEQ multiplex PCR. Clonal size and the V and J genes are those of that table, whereas D and trimming came from the DNA. The data contain about 380,000 clones, 88% of them singletons. Individuals aged roughly 18 to 95 years were recruited from about two dozen US areas. Two consecutive negative NP/OP PCR tests, clearance, or resolved symptoms defined Cohort 3 recovery.

This sequence joins TRBV19 and TRBJ1-1, with 7 bases identical to TRBD1. This clonotype was sampled from a woman aged 18-29 years who had recovered from COVID-19. The sequenced sample consisted of PBMCs or T cells enriched from blood (not recorded which). The DNA of the CDR3 is TGTGCCAGTACCGAGTACAGGGGATCTATTGAAGCTTTCTTT. As protein: CASTEYRGSIEAFF.